This TCR beta chain is drawn from a study of T-cell reconstitution after alpha-beta-depleted transplantation in children. Regarding the study as a whole: Expanded graft clones numbering several hundred reportedly gave rise to alpha-beta T cells about two months after transplant. Most T-cell counts and diversity one year after the transplant came from T cells that were newly produced. Some patients owed their high day-60 TCRbeta diversity to surviving recipient T cells and thymic progenitors.

This clonotype showed up just a few times. The antigen remains unidentified. The CDR3 loop spans 18 amino acids. Germline V gene data show CDR1 as SGHAT and CDR2 as FQNNGV. V was pared by 5 bases and J by 4 bases, with 16 bases of the junction left unmatched. Preparing the TCRbeta library involved the use of unique molecular identifiers. TCRdb re-derived calls from the PCR reads in MiXCR, one entry per CDR3 protein. The sample records approximately 32,000 distinct CDR3 sequences, about 6% being singletons. The material sequenced was peripheral blood, taken 60 days after TCRalphabeta/CD19-depleted stem cell transplant. The rearrangement uses TRBV11-2 and TRBJ2-7, with 11 nucleotides matching TRBD2. The clonotype was recovered from a child under three years old who had a stem cell transplant for acute myeloid leukemia, so the T cells may come from the graft donor. CDR3 nucleotide sequence: TGTGCCAGCAGCCCCGGGACTAGCGGCGTTTTGGGTTTTTACGAGCAGTACTTC. Translated: CASSPGTSGVLGFYEQYF.